The clone carrying this TCR beta chain has at least ten counts. Its antigen is unknown. The V gene end was trimmed by 1 base and the J gene end by 3 bases; junction bases not matched to a gene: 7. The CDR3 has 16 residues. CDR1 LGHNA and CDR2 YNFKEQ come from the germline V gene. These data come from a study of CD8 T cells in ankylosing spondylitis. By quantitative 5'-RACE with molecular barcodes, the TCR beta libraries were made. TCRdb called the 5' RACE reads again in MiXCR, with one record for every CDR3 protein. Of a few hundred thousand distinct CDR3 sequences listed, approximately 17% are singletons. Findings of the study overall: Blood of patients with ankylosing spondylitis appeared to be characterized by a TCR beta motif of several highly homologous variants.

The chain is built from TRBV4-2 and TRBJ2-7, with TRBD1 matching over 9 bases. The receptor was derived from a male donor with ankylosing spondylitis. The sample taken for sequencing was blood, either unsorted or a sorted T cell fraction (not recorded which). The CDR3 sequence: CASSQAAGQGIYEQYF. The DNA of the CDR3 is TGTGCCAGCAGCCAAGCTGCAGGACAGGGGATCTACGAGCAGTACTTC.